The rows below give T cell receptor beta chains drawn from one sample of a study of blood T cell repertoires in COVID-19. Some clones are missing from TCRdb's copy, which holds only in-frame ones; the method was immunoSEQ multiplex PCR. The table shows more than 200,000 clones, with about 80% occurring only once. The sample comprised PBMCs or T cells enriched from blood (not recorded which). These receptors were taken from a man in his 60s who had recovered from COVID-19. Both conserved end residues are part of each CDR3. A D gene is named only where the DNA matches it firmly. Some rows mark clone size as missing; the rest say once, few, many or name a class of expanded clone.

>TRBJ1-2|-|TRBV24-1|TRBD1
TGTGCCACCAGTGATGCGGGACAGATCTATGGCTACACCTTC
CATSDAGQIYGYTF
>TRBJ2-1|-|TRBV4-3|TRBD2
TGCGCCAGCAGCCCCGGACTAGCGGGGGCTTACAATGAGCAGTTCTTC
CASSPGLAGAYNEQFF
>TRBJ2-2|-|TRBV9|TRBD2
TGTGCCAGCAGCGCTCAATTTAGCGGGGTTCCCGGGGAGCTGTTTTTT
CASSAQFSGVPGELFF
>TRBJ1-3|-|TRBV9|TRBD1
TGTGCCAGCAGCTTACGGACAGGGTCTGGAAACACCATATATTTT
CASSLRTGSGNTIYF
>TRBJ1-1|-|TRBV24-1|-
TGTGCCACCAGTGCTACGGGATGGAACACTGAAGCTTTCTTT
CATSATGWNTEAFF
>TRBJ1-2|-|TRBV5-1|-
TGCGCCAGCAGCTTAAACGGTAATTCGGACACCCCTAACTATGGCTACACCTTC
CASSLNGNSDTPNYGYTF
>TRBJ1-4|-|TRBV27|TRBD1
TGTGCCAGCAGTTCCGGGACAGGGAGAGAAAAACTGTTTTTT
CASSSGTGREKLFF
>TRBJ1-3|-|TRBV5-6|TRBD1
TGTGCCAGCAGCCGATGGAGGACAGGGACTGGAAACACCATATATTTT
CASSRWRTGTGNTIYF
>TRBJ1-1|-|TRBV2|TRBD1
TGTGCCAGCAGGTTACAGGGGGCTCTGGGAGCTTTCTTT
CASRLQGALGAFF
>TRBJ1-3|-|TRBV6-5|-
TGTGCCAGCAGTTACCGCCAACCAGTCTCTGGAAACACCATATATTTT
CASSYRQPVSGNTIYF
>TRBJ2-1|-|TRBV10-3|-
TGTGCCATCAGTGAGTTCCCGGGAAGCTCCTACAATGAGCAGTTCTTC
CAISEFPGSSYNEQFF
>TRBJ2-7|-|TRBV6-5|TRBD2
TGTGCCAGCACCCTACTAGCGGGGGGCCTCTACGAGCAGTACTTC
CASTLLAGGLYEQYF
>TRBJ1-1|-|TRBV7-9|-
TGTGCCAGCAGCTTAGGCGGGGGAGCTTTCTTT
CASSLGGGAFF
>TRBJ1-1|few|TRBV19|-
TGTGCCAGTAGTATGCTGGGCTCGGGGGACACTGAAGCTTTCTTT
CASSMLGSGDTEAFF
>TRBJ2-1|-|TRBV10-2|TRBD1
TGCGCCACATCGGGACAGGGTGGTGAGCAGTTCTTC
CATSGQGGEQFF
>TRBJ2-5|once|TRBV7-3|-
TGTGCCAGCAGCCGCGAGCCAGGGGACGTGGAGACCCAGTACTTC
CASSREPGDVETQYF
>TRBJ2-7|-|TRBV6-5|-
TGTGCCAGCAGTTTTCCTACTGACAGGAACGAGCAGTACTTC
CASSFPTDRNEQYF
>TRBJ1-3|once|TRBV11-2|-
TGTGCCAGCAGCTTTGGCAGGGCGAACACCATATATTTT
CASSFGRANTIYF
>TRBJ1-3|-|TRBV15|-
TGTGCCACCAGCAGAGCTAGCTCGGGGATACGCTCTGGAAACACCATATATTTT
CATSRASSGIRSGNTIYF
>TRBJ2-1|-|TRBV24-1|TRBD1
TGTGCCACCAGCAAGACAGGGAGCAATGAGCAGTTCTTC
CATSKTGSNEQFF
>TRBJ1-1|-|TRBV3-1/TRBV3-2|TRBD1
TGTGCCAGCAGCCAGAGAACAGGGGCCGTGAACACTGAAGCTTTCTTT
CASSQRTGAVNTEAFF
>TRBJ2-5|-|TRBV19|-
TGTGCCAGTAACGGCGGGGGCAGGGAGACCCAGTACTTC
CASNGGGRETQYF
>TRBJ1-1|-|TRBV18|TRBD1
TGTGCCAGCTCATTCCCCGGGACAGGCCCGAACACTGAAGCTTTCTTT
CASSFPGTGPNTEAFF